This TCR beta chain came from a study of identical twins. Study-level results: Reduced insertions were recorded for abundant cord blood beta clonotypes, with no such pattern in memory repertoires.

Worth noting for this clonotype: Its target is not known.

Germline V gene data show CDR1 as LNHNV and CDR2 as YYDKDF (reference sequence). CDR3 size: 13 residues. The trim removed 11 bases at V and 2 bases at J, leaving 8 bases unmatched. A universal primer site was added by template switching, and unique molecular identifiers were carried by the cDNA. In TCRdb, the 5' RACE reads were re-called with MiXCR into one record per CDR3 protein. This table holds hundreds of thousands of distinct CDR3 sequences, around 20% found once. These data are also associated with another study on T cells expressing NK-cell markers.

V is TRBV15 and J is TRBJ2-5; 7 nucleotides match TRBD2. This TCR was recovered from a woman between 18 and 29 years old in good health. Sequencing used PBMCs. The CDR3 DNA reads TGTGCCTCCGGGGGGAATAATCAAGAGACCCAGTACTTC. Translating gives CASGGNNQETQYF.